Below, 22 T cell receptor beta chains from the same sample are listed, as sequenced in a study of T-cell reconstitution after alpha-beta-depleted transplantation in children. Preparation of the TCRbeta library used unique molecular identifiers. TCRdb re-called the PCR reads through MiXCR, storing one row per CDR3 protein. The data hold about 420,000 distinct CDR3 sequences, with roughly 15% observed a single time. The sample was PBMCs, mostly from graft donor cells, taken 360 days after TCRalphabeta/CD19-depleted stem cell transplant. The receptors come from a boy less than two years old who had a stem cell transplant for Wiskott-Aldrich syndrome, so the T cells may come from the graft donor.

This clonotype was found once. The V and J genes are TRBV29-1 and TRBJ2-2, with 7 bases that match TRBD1. The CDR3 loop spans 15 amino acids. The trim removed 3 bases at V and 0 bases at J, leaving 4 bases unmatched. Germline-derived CDR1 and CDR2 are SQVTM and ANQGSEA. This CDR3 is CSVDFQGANTGELFF. In nucleotides, the CDR3 is TGCAGCGTTGACTTCCAGGGGGCGAACACCGGGGAGCTGTTTTTT.

A word on this clonotype: One end of the junction fails to match germline, which may point to a read error. The chain has TRBV28 and TRBJ2-3; no definite D call. Germline V lookup: CDR1 MDHEN, CDR2 SYDVKM. CDR3 length: 13 amino acids. CDR3 in amino acids: CAGSLPRTLSKYF. The CDR3 DNA follows: TGTGCCGGCAGTTTGCCGAGGACCCTTTCGAAGTATTTT.

A few counts support this clonotype. The chain has TRBV12-3 or TRBV12-4 and TRBJ2-7; possibly TRBD1 for D (5 bases). V shed 2 bases and J shed 2 bases, with 13 bases lying between them. The CDR3 runs 15 residues. The CDR3 loop reads CASSLSGWGPYEQYF. DNA for the CDR3: TGTGCCAGCAGTTTATCAGGGTGGGGTCCCTACGAGCAGTACTTC.

This sequence joins TRBV3-1 and TRBJ2-5; 16 nucleotides line up with TRBD2. This CDR3 has 19 residues. Losses at the gene ends were 2 bases for V and 2 bases for J; bases not matched to a gene: 8. Germline-derived CDR1 and CDR2 are LGHDT and YNNKEL (reference sequence). Here the CDR3 reads CASSQRLGLAGGGQETQYF. In nucleotides, the CDR3 is TGTGCCAGCAGCCAAAGATTGGGACTAGCGGGAGGGGGACAAGAGACCCAGTACTTC.

This clonotype was seen a single time. V usage is TRBV28 and J usage is TRBJ2-1; no definite D call. CDR3 size: 12 residues. Germline V gene sequence: CDR1 MDHEN, CDR2 SYDVKM. Trimming left V 3 bases short and J 8 bases short, with 8 bases between. The CDR3 region is CASSFAVDEQFF. In nucleotides, the CDR3 is TGTGCCAGCAGTTTCGCAGTCGATGAGCAGTTCTTC.

At least ten counts were recorded for this clonotype. V and J are TRBV7-7 and TRBJ2-2; D uncertain. Germline V gene sequence: CDR1 SSHAT, CDR2 FNYEAQ (reference sequence). The V end was cut by 2 bases, the J end by 4 bases, with 8 bases between. CDR3 size: 14 residues. The CDR3 region has the DNA TGTGCCAGCAGCTTACTTATGGGCACCGGGGAGCTGTTTTTT. It specifies CASSLLMGTGELFF.

This clonotype came up a few times. The chain's CDR3 is CASSVAVLSTDTQYF. CDR3 bases: TGTGCCAGCAGTGTCGCAGTACTTAGCACAGATACGCAGTATTTT. The chain has TRBV25-1 and TRBJ2-3, with D hard to call. The germline V and J ends were trimmed by 4 bases and 0 bases, with 11 bases remaining between them. The germline gives CDR1 MGHDK, CDR2 SYGVNS. The CDR3 runs to 15 residues. The variable domain in full, with the rest retrieved from reference TRBV25-1 and TRBJ2-3, is EADIYQTPRYLVIGTGKKITLECSQTMGHDKMYWYQQDPGMELHLIHYSYGVNSTEKGDLSSESTVSRIRTEHFPLTLESARPSHTSQYLCASSVAVLSTDTQYFGPGTRLTVL.

This chain uses TRBV2 with TRBJ1-2; D is undetermined. Trimming took 3 bases from V and 4 from J, leaving 6 bases between them. This CDR3 contains 12 residues. CDR1 and CDR2 (germline): SNHLY, FYNNEI. The CDR3 loop reads CASSEAAYGYTF. CDR3 nucleotide sequence: TGTGCCAGCAGTGAGGCCGCCTATGGCTACACCTTC.

At least ten counts were recorded for this clonotype. V gene TRBV12-3 or TRBV12-4 combines with J gene TRBJ2-5; 10 positions agree with TRBD1. The CDR3 runs to 15 residues. Trimming removed 6 bases from V and 5 bases from J; junction bases left unmatched: 9. The CDR3 region is CASSRDRGRRETQYF. Here the CDR3 DNA reads TGTGCCAGCAGCCGAGACAGGGGGCGCCGGGAGACCCAGTACTTC.

In its sample, this clonotype was seen a few times. The V call is TRBV7-2, the J call TRBJ1-4; no firm D call. The CDR3 sequence is 14 residues long. V was cut by 0 bases and J by 3 bases, with 5 bases left in between. Germline lookup yields CDR1 SGHTA and CDR2 FQGNSA. CDR3 bases: TGTGCCAGCAGCTTAGCGACGCCTAATGAAAAACTGTTTTTT. Translation: CASSLATPNEKLFF.

The chain joins TRBV24-1 to TRBJ2-3; D is uncertain. The CDR3 sequence is 14 residues long. V shed 2 bases and J shed 3 bases, with 8 bases lying between them. Germline V CDR1 and CDR2: KGHDR, SFDVKD. The CDR3 protein is CATSDWIETDTQYF. Written as DNA, the CDR3 is TGTGCCACCAGTGATTGGATAGAAACAGATACGCAGTATTTT.

This clonotype was counted between two and nine times. The chain has TRBV10-3 and TRBJ2-2, with D possibly matching TRBD2 (6 bases). CDR1 and CDR2 from the germline V gene are ENHRY and SYGVKD. The CDR3 extends over 17 amino acids. Trimming took off 3 bases at V and 1 base at J, with 15 bases between the two ends. CDR3 coding DNA: TGTGCCATCAGTGACAATTCCGGGACTTTGAACACCGGGGAGCTGTTTTTT. Amino acids: CAISDNSGTLNTGELFF.

V gene TRBV5-5 combines with J gene TRBJ2-7; TRBD2 aligns across 11 bases. The V gene's germline CDR1 is SGHKS and CDR2 YYEKEE (reference sequence). V lost 4 bases, J lost 0 bases, and 6 bases stayed unmatched. The CDR3 sequence is 16 residues long. CDR3 protein: CASSRGLAERSYEQYF. The CDR3 DNA reads TGTGCCAGCAGCCGGGGACTAGCGGAGCGCTCCTACGAGCAGTACTTC.

V is TRBV7-2 and J is TRBJ2-5; 7 bases line up with TRBD1. With V trimmed by 11 bases and J by 3 bases, 9 bases remained unmatched. The germline gives CDR1 SGHTA, CDR2 FQGNSA. This CDR3 region has 13 residues. The CDR3 DNA reads TGTGCCGTAGCCGCCGACAGGGAAGAGACCCAGTACTTC. This encodes CAVAADREETQYF.

This clonotype occurred a few times. The rearrangement links TRBV12-3 or TRBV12-4 to TRBJ2-1, with D possibly matching TRBD1 (6 bases). The CDR3 has 16 amino acids. The V end lost 7 bases, the J end lost 0 bases, and 16 bases lay between the germline ends. The CDR3 DNA is TGTGCCAGCACGATAAAGTGGGACAACTCCTACAATGAGCAGTTCTTC. As protein: CASTIKWDNSYNEQFF.

This CDR3 reads CASSPPGENYGYTF. CDR3 nucleotides: TGTGCCAGCAGTCCGCCGGGCGAAAACTATGGCTACACCTTC. The rearrangement links TRBV6-5 to TRBJ1-2; no clear D gene. Germline-derived CDR1 and CDR2 are MNHEY and SVGAGI. The length of the CDR3 is 14 residues. V lost 5 bases and J 2 bases, leaving 12 bases between the germline ends.

Only a few counts were recorded for this clonotype. The genes are TRBV20-1 and TRBJ2-5, with D perhaps being TRBD1 or TRBD2 (5 bases each). Trimming left V 1 base short and J 3 bases short, with 18 bases between. CDR3 length equals 16 residues. Germline CDR1 and CDR2: DFQATT and SNEGSKA (reference sequence). In DNA, the CDR3 is TGCAGTGCTAGAGGGGTTTACGGGGCCCTTGAAGAGACCCAGTACTTC. Its protein is CSARGVYGALEETQYF.

This clonotype occurred a few times. The rearrangement joins TRBV19 to TRBJ2-1, with unresolved D. Trimming removed 6 bases at V and 0 bases at J, with 12 bases between. CDR3 length equals 15 residues. CDR1 is LNHDA, CDR2 SQIVND, per germline (reference sequence). Written as DNA, the CDR3 is TGTGCCAGTAGGGATGGGTTAGGCTCCTACAATGAGCAGTTCTTC. This sequence encodes CASRDGLGSYNEQFF.

The chain employs TRBV3-1 and TRBJ1-2; D is ambiguous. Trimming removed 2 bases at V and 7 bases at J, with 11 bases between. CDR3 length equals 13 residues. Looked up from germline, CDR1 is LGHDT and CDR2 is YNNKEL (reference sequence). CDR3 protein: CASSQLAGGGYTF. DNA of the CDR3: TGTGCCAGCAGCCAACTCGCTGGAGGTGGCTACACCTTC. Looking up the rest from reference TRBV3-1 and TRBJ1-2 gives the full variable domain: DTAVSQTPKYLVTQMGNDKSIKCEQNLGHDTMYWYKQDSKKFLKIMFSYNNKELIINETVPNRFSPKSPDKAHLNLHINSLELGDSAVYFCASSQLAGGGYTFGSGTRLTVV.

The chain couples TRBV20-1 to TRBJ2-3, with 7 bases fitting TRBD1. The CDR3 length is 18 residues. Trimming took 3 bases from V and 5 from J; bases not matched to a gene: 20. CDR1 is DFQATT, CDR2 SNEGSKA, per germline (reference sequence). The CDR3 sequence: CSASAGDSPHTYRDTQYF. CDR3 DNA: TGCAGTGCTAGTGCAGGGGACAGCCCTCACACCTACCGAGATACGCAGTATTTT.

The rearrangement joins TRBV7-9 to TRBJ2-1, with D tentatively TRBD2 (7 bases). The CDR3 has 15 residues. V was pared by 8 bases and J by 1 base, with 15 bases between. CDR1 and CDR2 from the germline V gene are SEHNR and FQNEAQ (reference sequence). The CDR3 is CASEGGGTSYNEQFF. The CDR3 DNA sequence: TGTGCCAGCGAGGGGGGGGGAACTTCCTACAATGAGCAGTTCTTC.

V usage is TRBV12-3 or TRBV12-4 and J usage is TRBJ2-3, with 9 bases aligning to TRBD2. The ends lost 10 bases at V and 3 bases at J; junction bases unmatched: 14. CDR3 length equals 16 residues. The CDR3 DNA is TGTGCCACCACCCCCTGGGCGGGGGGGAGAACAGATACGCAGTATTTT. Amino acids: CATTPWAGGRTDTQYF.